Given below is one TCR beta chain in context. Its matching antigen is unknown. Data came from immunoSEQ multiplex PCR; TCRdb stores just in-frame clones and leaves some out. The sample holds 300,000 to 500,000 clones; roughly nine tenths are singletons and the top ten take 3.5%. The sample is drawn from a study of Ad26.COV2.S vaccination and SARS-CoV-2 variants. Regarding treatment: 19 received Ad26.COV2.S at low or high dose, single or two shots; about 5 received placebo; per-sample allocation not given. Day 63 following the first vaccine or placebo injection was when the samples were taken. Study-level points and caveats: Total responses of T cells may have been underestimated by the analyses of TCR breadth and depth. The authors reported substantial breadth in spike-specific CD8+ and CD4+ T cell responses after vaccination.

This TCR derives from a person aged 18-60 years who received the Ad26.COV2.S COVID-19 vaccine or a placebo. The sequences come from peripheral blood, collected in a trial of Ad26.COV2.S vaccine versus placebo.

CDR3 DNA: TGTGCCATCAAAGTCTCGCTTGCGAACACTGAAGCTTTCTTT. Its protein is CAIKVSLANTEAFF. This chain connects TRBV10-3 to TRBJ1-1; no clear D. The ends were cut back, 7 bases at V and 1 base at J, with 13 bases in the middle. Germline lookup yields CDR1 ENHRY and CDR2 SYGVKD. The CDR3 runs to 14 residues.